This TCR beta chain was obtained from a study of T cell repertoires in cytomegalovirus infection. The wider study: Both CMV infection and a matching HLA type were indicated by public TCR beta signatures.

The CDR3 has 15 residues. Looked up from germline, CDR1 is SGHVS and CDR2 is FNYEAQ. V shed 5 bases and J shed 0 bases, with 13 bases lying between them. This clonotype appeared many times. Its cognate antigen is unknown. TCRdb passed the reads through MiXCR, listing each CDR3 protein once. The sample contains 500,000 to 600,000 distinct CDR3 sequences, about 15% of which appear only once. Overall study results and limits: In two of eight donors, the top clonotype was HLA-C-restricted CMV-specific. Carriage of CMV together with the relevant HLA was identifiable through cumulative public TCR beta family frequency.

The chain has TRBV7-6 and TRBJ1-2; D unresolved. Input material: CD8+ T cells from PBMCs. The TCR was taken from a human donor in good health (CMV status not recorded). Some clones in this sample may be carry-over from other donors' samples. The CDR3 nucleotides read TGTGCCAGCAGCCACTTTTCCGGGACTAACTATGGCTACACCTTC. As protein: CASSHFSGTNYGYTF.